These 30 T cell receptor beta chains were sequenced from one sample in a study of cytomegalovirus exposure and HLA in healthy donors. The study ran its PCR with 60 Vbeta and 13 Jbeta primers. Sequencing used immunoSEQ multiplex PCR; TCRdb keeps in-frame clones, though not all of them. The data hold roughly 92,000 clones, with approximately 80% observed a single time. The specimen was PBMCs. The origin of the receptors is a woman aged 65 to 85 in good health and CMV-seropositive.

The V and J genes are TRBV11-3 and TRBJ2-5, with 8 bases matching TRBD1. The germline CDR1 and CDR2 sequences are SGHNT and YENEEA. This CDR3 region has 15 residues. V was pared by 5 bases and J by 5 bases, with 10 bases of the junction left unmatched. The CDR3 here is CASSPRQGNRETQYF. The CDR3 DNA is TGTGCCAGCAGCCCCCGACAGGGGAACCGGGAGACCCAGTACTTC.

The chain carries TRBV9 and TRBJ2-1, with a weak D call TRBD2 (6 bases). The CDR3 spans 19 residues. CDR1 is SGDLS and CDR2 is YYNGEE in the germline V gene. V dropped 0 bases and J dropped 0 bases, with 19 bases sitting between them. The CDR3 sequence is CASSVATGGTQSSYNEQFF. CDR3 bases: TGTGCCAGCAGCGTAGCTACTGGGGGGACTCAAAGCTCCTACAATGAGCAGTTCTTC.

The chain links TRBV5-1 to TRBJ2-1, with D tentatively TRBD2 (6 bases). Germline loops: CDR1 SGHRS, CDR2 YFSETQ. Trimming shortened V by 5 bases and J by 7 bases, and 16 bases separated the two germline ends. The CDR3 is 14 residues long. DNA for the CDR3: TGCGCCAGCAGTTGGGGGACTCAACAAAATGAGCAGTTCTTC. Translated, it gives CASSWGTQQNEQFF.

V is TRBV6-6 and J is TRBJ2-1, with D perhaps matching TRBD1 (6 bases). V was pared by 6 bases and J by 4 bases, with 10 bases between. The CDR3 consists of 13 residues. CDR1 and CDR2 (germline): MNHNY, SVGAGI (reference sequence). CDR3 residues: CASRRQDYNEQFF. The DNA of the CDR3 is TGTGCCAGCAGACGACAGGATTACAATGAGCAGTTCTTC.

V gene TRBV11-2 combines with J gene TRBJ2-7; the match to TRBD2 covers 8 bases. The CDR3 is 16 amino acids. Germline assignment: CDR1 SGHAT and CDR2 FQNNGV. With V trimmed by 0 bases and J by 9 bases, 13 bases remained unmatched. The CDR3 coding sequence is TGTGCCAGCAGCTTAGATCCCGGTAGCGGGGCCCTAGGGCAGTACTTC. Protein sequence: CASSLDPGSGALGQYF.

This clone has just a few counts. V is TRBV5-5 and J is TRBJ1-1; D gene unclear. The germline V gene encodes CDR1 SGHKS and CDR2 YYEKEE (reference sequence). Trimming took 4 bases from V and 1 from J, leaving 11 bases between them. The CDR3 contains 14 residues. CDR3 protein: CASSPLGGNTEAFF. Here the CDR3 DNA reads TGTGCCAGCAGCCCCTTAGGAGGGAACACTGAAGCTTTCTTT. Combining the CDR3 with reference TRBV5-5 and TRBJ1-1 gives the whole variable domain DAGVTQSPTHLIKTRGQQVTLRCSPISGHKSVSWYQQVLGQGPQFIFQYYEKEERGRGNFPDRFSARQFPNYSSELNVNALLLGDSALYLCASSPLGGNTEAFFGQGTRLTVV.

This sequence joins TRBV5-1 and TRBJ2-7; D not certain. The germline gives CDR1 SGHRS, CDR2 YFSETQ. This CDR3 has 14 amino acids. V lost 3 bases, J lost 1 base, and 11 bases lay in between. The CDR3 region has the DNA TGCGCCAGCAGCTCCGGGTCTCTATCCTACGAGCAGTACTTC. Its translation: CASSSGSLSYEQYF.

The chain combines TRBV2 with TRBJ2-2; the D gene is possibly TRBD2 (6 bases). CDR1 and CDR2 from the germline V gene are SNHLY and FYNNEI. The CDR3 is made up of 13 amino acids. V lost 6 bases, J lost 7 bases, and 12 bases lay in between. The CDR3 region has the DNA TGTGCCAGCAGCCGGCTAGCGTACGGGGAGCTGTTTTTT. Protein product: CASSRLAYGELFF.

The gene calls are TRBV2 and TRBJ2-1; 12 positions match TRBD2. Germline V gene sequence: CDR1 SNHLY, CDR2 FYNNEI. The CDR3 is 15 residues long. The junction had 9 bases not matched to a gene; V was cut back by 8 bases and J by 7 bases. CDR3 sequence (DNA): TGTGCCAGCTCATTTGAGACTAGCGGGAGTAATGAGCAGTTCTTC. Translated: CASSFETSGSNEQFF.

As DNA, the CDR3 is TGTGCCAGCAGCTTGGCCCGCGGGAGCACAGATACGCAGTATTTT. Translation gives CASSLARGSTDTQYF. The V call is TRBV5-5, the J call TRBJ2-3; perhaps TRBD2 as D (5 bases). CDR1 and CDR2 from the germline V gene are SGHKS and YYEKEE (reference sequence). This CDR3 region has 15 residues. V shed 0 bases and J shed 0 bases, with 8 bases lying between them.

This chain joins TRBV14 and TRBJ2-1, with TRBD2 identical over 13 bases. The germline V gene encodes CDR1 SGHDN and CDR2 FVKESK. The V and J ends lost 4 bases and 9 bases, in that order; junction bases with no gene match: 9. This CDR3 is 16 amino acids long. This CDR3 reads CASSPLLAGGPGEQFF. In nucleotides, the CDR3 is TGTGCCAGCAGCCCGCTACTAGCGGGAGGGCCAGGTGAGCAGTTCTTC.

The gene calls are TRBV4-2 and TRBJ2-6, with 9 bases lining up with TRBD2. The V segment lost 2 bases and the J segment 2 bases; nucleotides outside the gene matches: 1. The CDR3 length is 16 residues. Germline CDR1 is LGHNA and CDR2 is YNFKEQ. The CDR3 spells CASSQRGGAGANVLTF. As DNA, the CDR3 is TGTGCCAGCAGCCAACGCGGGGGGGCTGGGGCCAACGTCCTGACTTTC.

Regarding this clone: An end of the junction does not agree with germline; a read error may underlie this. The rearrangement uses TRBV7-9 and TRBJ1-4; D possibly corresponds to TRBD1 (6 bases). Germline assignment: CDR1 SEHNR and CDR2 FQNEAQ (reference sequence). The CDR3 covers 14 residues. CDR3 in amino acids: CSSSLGQGHEKLFF. DNA of the CDR3: TGTTCCAGCAGCTTGGGTCAGGGGCATGAAAAACTGTTTTTT.

The chain carries TRBV7-2 and TRBJ2-1; D is possibly TRBD2 (7 bases). The CDR3 is made up of 15 amino acids. The germline V and J ends were trimmed by 5 bases and 9 bases, with 20 bases remaining between them. CDR1 and CDR2 from the germline V gene are SGHTA and FQGNSA. CDR3 sequence reads: CASSPVRGARTEQFF. Written as DNA, the CDR3 is TGTGCCAGCAGCCCGGTTCGGGGGGCGCGTACTGAGCAGTTCTTC.

This chain connects TRBV14 to TRBJ1-3, with D perhaps matching TRBD1 (6 bases). The CDR3 runs to 14 residues. Trimming cost V 1 base and J 2 bases, with 6 bases left between them. Germline CDR1 and CDR2: SGHDN and FVKESK. CDR3: CASSQAGAGNTIYF. The DNA for the CDR3 is TGTGCCAGCAGCCAAGCAGGGGCTGGAAACACCATATATTTT.

V and J are TRBV5-8 and TRBJ2-7; perhaps TRBD1 as D (6 bases). This CDR3 spans 13 amino acids. Germline V lookup: CDR1 SGHTS, CDR2 YDEGEE. V was trimmed by 0 bases and J by 3 bases, leaving 7 bases between them. DNA of the CDR3: TGTGCCAGCAGCTTGGGGACAGTCTACGAGCAGTACTTC. Encoded protein: CASSLGTVYEQYF.

The rearrangement links TRBV6-5 to TRBJ2-7, with 8 bases fitting TRBD2. Trimming removed 5 bases from V and 9 bases from J; junction bases left unmatched: 12. The germline V gene encodes CDR1 MNHEY and CDR2 SVGAGI. CDR3 length: 14 residues. The chain's CDR3 is CASSGREGLGWQYF. For the CDR3, the DNA is TGTGCCAGCAGTGGTCGGGAGGGCCTTGGGTGGCAGTACTTC.

This sequence joins TRBV7-3 and TRBJ2-2; a weak D match, TRBD2 (5 bases). Germline CDR1 and CDR2: SGHTA and FQGTGA. The CDR3 has 13 amino acids. Trimming took 5 bases from V and 7 from J, leaving 11 bases between them. This CDR3 reads CASSQGLNGELFF. The CDR3 DNA sequence: TGTGCCAGCAGCCAAGGACTCAACGGGGAGCTGTTTTTT.

The chain couples TRBV5-8 to TRBJ2-5; 7 bases map to TRBD1. The DNA end lines up better with TRBJ2-7; the J call may be wrong. CDR1 SGHTS and CDR2 YDEGEE come from the germline V gene. The CDR3 loop spans 14 amino acids. The CDR3 bases are TGTGCCAGCAGCAGAACGACAGGGACCTACGAGCAGTACTTC. Translation gives CASSRTTGTYEQYF.

The chain is built from TRBV7-2 and TRBJ2-5, with TRBD2 matching 10 bases. The J call may be incorrect, as the DNA end agrees better with TRBJ2-7. CDR1 SGHTA and CDR2 FQGNSA come from the germline V gene. This CDR3 has 16 amino acids. CDR3 region: CASSSSGRAGWYEQYF. The CDR3 region has the DNA TGTGCCAGCAGCTCCAGCGGGAGGGCCGGGTGGTACGAGCAGTACTTC.

V and J are TRBV28 and TRBJ2-4, with 7 bases matching TRBD1. The CDR3 runs 15 residues. V was pared by 4 bases and J by 3 bases, with 6 bases of the junction left unmatched. Germline values: CDR1 MDHEN, CDR2 SYDVKM. Written as DNA, the CDR3 is TGTGCCAGCAGTTCAACCGGGACAGTCAAAAACATTCAGTACTTC. It specifies CASSSTGTVKNIQYF.

CDR3 protein: CSVRGRGQDNEQFF. The CDR3 DNA reads as TGCAGCGTTAGGGGCAGGGGGCAAGACAATGAGCAGTTCTTC. The V gene is TRBV29-1, the J gene TRBJ2-1; 8 bases line up with TRBD1. This CDR3 region has 14 residues. J lost 5 bases, V lost 5 bases, and 8 bases had no gene match. The germline V gene encodes CDR1 SQVTM and CDR2 ANQGSEA.

This clone was observed a single time. This chain connects TRBV29-1 to TRBJ2-7, with 7 bases aligning to TRBD2. The CDR3 is made up of 14 amino acids. The ends lost 5 bases at V and 1 base at J; junction bases unmatched: 8. CDR1 is SQVTM and CDR2 is ANQGSEA in the germline V gene. The CDR3 DNA is TGCAGCGTTCTGCGGCGGGAGAGGTCCTACGAGCAGTACTTC. Translating gives CSVLRRERSYEQYF.

This clone was observed a single time. The genes are TRBV7-2 and TRBJ2-7; TRBD2 matches 7 bases. The CDR3 runs 13 residues. Trimming at V came to 6 bases and at J to 0 bases, leaving 2 bases not matched to a gene. CDR1 is SGHTA and CDR2 is FQGNSA in the germline V gene. The CDR3 DNA reads as TGTGCCAGCAGTCTAGCGGCCTCCTACGAGCAGTACTTC. It codes for CASSLAASYEQYF.

CDR3: CASSADREPSSYNSPLHF. The CDR3 DNA follows: TGTGCCAGCAGTGCGGACAGGGAGCCGAGCTCCTATAATTCACCCCTCCACTTT. V is TRBV6-1 and J is TRBJ1-6, with 8 nucleotides matching TRBD1. There are 18 residues in the CDR3. Per germline, CDR1 MNHNS and CDR2 SASEGT. Trimming cost V 4 bases and J 0 bases; bases outside gene matches: 8.

The J gene is TRBJ1-1, the V gene TRBV7-2, with 8 bases fitting TRBD1. CDR3 length: 15 amino acids. Germline V gene data show CDR1 as SGHTA and CDR2 as FQGNSA. V gave up 1 base and J gave up 2 bases; unmatched junction bases: 3. The CDR3 spells CASSLGQGFNTEAFF. In nucleotides, the CDR3 is TGTGCCAGCAGCTTAGGACAGGGGTTTAACACTGAAGCTTTCTTT.

The J gene is TRBJ1-5, the V gene TRBV7-2, with TRBD1 matching over 7 bases. The CDR3 is 14 residues long. CDR1 and CDR2 from the germline V gene are SGHTA and FQGNSA. V gave up 3 bases and J gave up 7 bases; unmatched junction bases: 6. CDR3 DNA: TGTGCCAGCAGCTTTGGGACAGTCCAACAGCCCCAGCATTTT. This gives the protein CASSFGTVQQPQHF.

V is TRBV15 and J is TRBJ2-1, with TRBD1 matching 10 bases. CDR3 length: 17 residues. V gave up 2 bases and J gave up 2 bases; unmatched junction bases: 6. The germline CDR1 and CDR2 sequences are LNHNV and YYDKDF (reference sequence). CDR3 in amino acids: CATSRRKGQGTYNEQFF. The DNA for the CDR3 is TGTGCCACCAGCAGAAGAAAGGGACAGGGGACCTACAATGAGCAGTTCTTC.

The chain recombines TRBV6-5 with TRBJ2-1; D is unclear. The CDR3 loop spans 15 amino acids. The ends were cut back, 6 bases at V and 4 bases at J, with 16 bases in the middle. Germline CDR1 MNHEY, CDR2 SVGAGI. Here the CDR3 DNA reads TGTGCCAGCAGACCGATTGCAGGCATTTACAATGAGCAGTTCTTC. It yields the protein CASRPIAGIYNEQFF.

The chain recombines TRBV11-2 with TRBJ2-5, with a possible D match to TRBD2 (6 bases). CDR3 size: 14 residues. V was shortened by 5 bases and J by 4 bases, with 14 bases between the two germline ends. Per germline, CDR1 SGHAT and CDR2 FQNNGV. Written as DNA, the CDR3 is TGTGCCAGCAGCCCCGGAGGGAGCGCAGAGACCCAGTACTTC. It translates to CASSPGGSAETQYF.